Below, 3 T cell receptor beta chains from the same sample are listed, as sequenced in a study of early T cells in non-severe SARS-CoV-2 infection. MiXCR, applied by TCRdb to the 5' RACE reads, yields one record per CDR3 protein. Of about 59,000 distinct CDR3 sequences listed, roughly 13% are singletons. The starting material was whole blood, obtained at baseline. The receptors come from an adult who was a healthcare worker with PCR-confirmed SARS-CoV-2 infection or an uninfected control (not recorded which).

V usage is TRBV25-1 and J usage is TRBJ2-7; TRBD2 matches at 10 bases. Germline V gene lookup returns CDR1 MGHDK and CDR2 SYGVNS. The CDR3 covers 19 residues. V lost 4 bases, J lost 1 base, and 16 bases stayed unmatched. The CDR3 sequence: CASSGVDREAGGISYEQYF. Here the CDR3 DNA reads TGTGCCAGCAGTGGGGTTGACAGGGAAGCGGGAGGGATATCCTACGAGCAGTACTTC.

The J gene is TRBJ2-5, the V gene TRBV27; D gene unclear. CDR3 length equals 14 residues. CDR1 is MNHEY, CDR2 SMNVEV, per germline (reference sequence). Trimming took off 11 bases at V and 5 bases at J, with 21 bases between the two ends. The CDR3 DNA reads TGTGCCTCTCAAAACCAGCGCCGCCAGGAGACCCAGTACTTC. It is translated as CASQNQRRQETQYF.

This clonotype has a count of ten or more. The rearrangement joins TRBV4-2 to TRBJ1-1, with TRBD1 identical over 9 bases. CDR1 is LGHNA, CDR2 YNFKEQ, per germline. The CDR3 sequence is 15 residues long. The ends lost 4 bases at V and 5 bases at J; junction bases unmatched: 8. In DNA form, the CDR3 reads TGTGCCAGCAGCCTAGGACAGGGGCCTGGAACTGAAGCTTTCTTT. Protein: CASSLGQGPGTEAFF.